This T cell receptor (beta chain) was retrieved from a study of T cell responses to AZD1222 COVID-19 vaccine. Findings of the study overall: Clonal diversity was possibly underestimated; the donors were predominantly white British and more often female. The study identified only six AZD1222 recipients as seropositive at baseline. CD4 TCRs linked to vaccination spanned spike, dominating at 160-218 and 743-854.

It was second doses at about 4 or about 12 weeks that were pooled. Assay used: immunoSEQ multiplex PCR; TCRdb lists only in-frame clones, some missing. The sample lists approximately 140,000 clones; around nine tenths were seen once. A note on this clone: Its target is not known.

Between the trimmed V and J ends, which lost 0 bases and 0 bases, there was a span of 9 bases. Per germline, CDR1 MNHEY and CDR2 SVGEGT. The CDR3 is 15 amino acids. The gene calls are TRBV6-2 or TRBV6-3 and TRBJ2-7; no definite D call. The sample was peripheral blood, taken 28 days after the second AZD1222 dose. The origin of this receptor is an adult who received the AZD1222 COVID-19 vaccine. The CDR3 spells CASSYSITSSYEQYF. The DNA of the CDR3 is TGTGCCAGCAGTTACTCGATTACCAGCTCCTACGAGCAGTACTTC.